The 14 T cell receptor beta chains reported below all come from one sample, sequenced in a study of tissue T cells after allogeneic stem cell transplantation. Time point indicated: mouse harvest day 7 after allogeneic transplant. Tail vein injection delivered 10^7 T-cell-depleted bone marrow cells and 10^6 splenic CD5+ T cells. Method: immunoSEQ multiplex PCR; TCRdb's copy keeps in-frame clones and lacks some. The data contain just over 8,500 clones, around 40% of them singletons. The sample comprised skin. The receptor source for this set is a female BALB/c mouse given C57BL/6 T cells with graft-versus-host disease after an allogeneic hematopoietic cell transplant.

As to this clone: The listed genes are named as in mouse. Read coverage stops 1 residue before the CDR3 terminus; the germline J gene supplies the remainder. V is TRBV3 and J is TRBJ2-4; TRBD2 agrees at 8 bases. The CDR3 extends over 15 amino acids. Trimming at V came to 5 bases and at J to 2 bases, leaving 6 bases not matched to a gene. Looked up from germline, CDR1 is SNHLY and CDR2 is FYNGKV (reference sequence). CDR3 protein: CASSPGGGLQNTLYF. The part of the CDR3 DNA that was read is TGTGCCAGCAGCCCCGGGGGGGGGCTTCAAAACACCTTGTAC.

This clone was seen only a few times. Genes and germline are mouse. Partial CDR3 DNA: TGTGCCAGCAGTCGACAGGTTTATAACAACCAGGCTCCGCTT. It yields the protein CASSRQVYNNQAPL. The full-length CDR3 reads as CASSRQVYNNQAPLF. The chain has TRBV26 and TRBJ1-5; TRBD1 might be the D (6 bases). The missing CDR3 end, 1 residue past where the read stops, is filled in from the germline J gene. The CDR3 runs to 15 residues. The germline V gene has CDR1 KGHPV and CDR2 FQNQEV (reference sequence). V lost 4 bases and J 0 bases, leaving 10 bases between the germline ends.

Points on this clone: Genes here carry mouse names. The read stops 1 residue short of the end of the CDR3; the missing end is completed from the germline J gene. The rearrangement joins TRBV26 to TRBJ2-5, with D unclear. Trimming stripped 1 base from V and 0 bases from J, with 5 bases between. The length of the CDR3 is 14 residues. Per germline, CDR1 KGHPV and CDR2 FQNQEV (reference sequence). Incomplete CDR3 DNA: TGTGCCAGCAGTCTGTTCAGAAACCAAGACACCCAGTAC. Protein product: CASSLFRNQDTQY. The complete CDR3 protein is CASSLFRNQDTQYF.

This clone is medium-sized by share. The germline and genes are mouse ones. The CDR3 end is not reached by the read, which stops 1 residue before it; the germline J gene fills it in. The rearrangement uses TRBV19 and TRBJ2-1, with 11 bases lining up with TRBD2. This CDR3 spans 16 amino acids. Germline assignment: CDR1 FNHDT and CDR2 SITEND (reference sequence). V trimming: 3 bases; J trimming: 1 base; junction bases outside the gene matches: 3. The chain's CDR3 is CASSTRTGGNYAEQFF. The part of the CDR3 DNA that was read is TGTGCCAGCAGTACCAGGACTGGGGGGAACTATGCTGAGCAGTTC.

This clone was observed a handful of times. Mouse gene names apply. The CDR3 extends 1 residue past the end of the read, so its final part is completed from the germline J gene. The V call is TRBV26, the J call TRBJ2-3, with TRBD1 identical over 8 bases. From germline, CDR1 is KGHPV and CDR2 FQNQEV (reference sequence). The CDR3 length is 13 residues. V shed 6 bases and J 3 bases; nucleotides not matched to a gene: 2. CDR3 sequence reads: CASSRQGAETLYF. Partial CDR3 DNA: TGTGCCAGCAGCCGACAGGGGGCAGAAACGCTGTAT.

This clone has a handful of counts. The listed genes are named as in mouse. The CDR3 extends 1 residue past the end of the read, so its final part is completed from the germline J gene. The rearrangement joins TRBV26 to TRBJ1-2; D gene uncertain. V lost 4 bases to trimming and J lost 3 bases, with 9 bases between them. CDR1 and CDR2 (germline): KGHPV, FQNQEV (reference sequence). This CDR3 is 13 amino acids long. CDR3 protein: CASSRRADSDYTF. The covered CDR3 bases are TGTGCCAGCAGTCGAAGGGCGGACTCCGACTACACC.

In the case of this clone: Gene names denote mouse genes. The CDR3 end falls 1 residue outside the read, so it is completed with the germline J gene. The chain is built from TRBV12-2 and TRBJ2-5; TRBD1 or TRBD2 may be the D gene (5 bases each). The V gene's germline CDR1 is SGHLS and CDR2 HYDKME. CDR3 length: 14 residues. V was pared by 0 bases and J by 2 bases, with 8 bases between. The CDR3 is CASSLDGGQDTQYF. CDR3 bases read: TGTGCCAGCTCTCTCGACGGGGGCCAAGACACCCAGTAC.

This clone turned up a few times. These gene names are mouse names. The read ends 1 residue before the CDR3 terminus; that terminus is restored from the germline J gene. J is TRBJ2-2 and V is TRBV26; D is uncertain. In germline, CDR1 is KGHPV, CDR2 FQNQEV (reference sequence). The CDR3 loop spans 14 amino acids. V lost 2 bases and J 0 bases, leaving 4 bases between the germline ends. The CDR3 here is CASSLGSNTGQLYF. CDR3 DNA (partial): TGTGCCAGCAGTCTGGGTTCAAACACCGGGCAGCTCTAC.

This clone was observed a handful of times. Here the gene names and germline are mouse. The read falls 1 residue short of the CDR3 end, and the missing part is taken from the germline J gene. The chain links TRBV19 to TRBJ2-7; TRBD2 aligns across 8 bases. Germline CDR1 is FNHDT and CDR2 is SITEND (reference sequence). The CDR3 is 15 residues long. After removal of 4 bases from V and 0 bases from J, the junction contained 6 bases not matched to a gene. The CDR3: CASSPLGGLSYEQYF. CDR3 DNA, as far as it was read: TGTGCCAGCAGTCCTCTGGGGGGCCTCTCCTATGAACAGTAC.

On this clone itself: Any gene name here is a mouse gene name. The DNA ends 1 residue before the CDR3 does, and the rest of the CDR3 is filled in from the germline J gene. The rearrangement uses TRBV1 and TRBJ1-1, with 9 bases matching TRBD1. V lost 3 bases to trimming and J lost 4 bases; unmatched junction nucleotides: 6. CDR3 length equals 15 residues. Germline V CDR1 and CDR2: NSQYPW, LRSPGD (reference sequence). The CDR3 spells CTCSATGGAGTEVFF. Incomplete CDR3 DNA: TGCACCTGCAGTGCTACAGGGGGCGCGGGCACAGAAGTCTTC.

With respect to this clone: Gene names are mouse gene names. CDR3 amino acids: CASSQDRDRGGERLFF. The DNA read from the CDR3 is TGTGCCAGCAGCCAAGATCGGGACAGGGGGGGCGAAAGATTATTT. The gene calls are TRBV5 and TRBJ1-4; 11 bases align to TRBD1. Read coverage stops 1 residue before the CDR3 terminus; the germline J gene supplies the remainder. This CDR3 contains 16 residues. Trimming at V came to 0 bases and at J to 7 bases, leaving 4 bases not matched to a gene. Germline CDR1 and CDR2: LGHNA and YNLKQL (reference sequence).

Concerning this clone: Mouse gene names apply. The CDR3 extends 1 residue past the end of the read, so its final part is completed from the germline J gene. The gene calls are TRBV17 and TRBJ2-7; the D gene is possibly TRBD2 (6 bases). V lost 3 bases and J 0 bases, leaving 9 bases between the germline ends. Germline V gene sequence: CDR1 MNHDT, CDR2 YYDKIL. The length of the CDR3 is 14 residues. The sequenced part of the CDR3 DNA is TGTGCTAGCAGTAGTGGGACTTACTCCTATGAACAGTAC. Amino acids: CASSSGTYSYEQY. The whole CDR3 region reads CASSSGTYSYEQYF.

This clone was detected a few times. Gene names and germline match the mouse. The CDR3 end lies 1 residue beyond the end of the read and is filled in from the germline J gene. J is TRBJ1-4 and V is TRBV26, with D unresolved. The CDR3 runs 13 residues. V was clipped by 3 bases and J by 1 base, with 3 bases between them. Germline V gives CDR1 KGHPV, CDR2 FQNQEV (reference sequence). This CDR3 is CASSLHSNERLFF. The covered CDR3 bases are TGTGCCAGCAGTCTCCATTCCAACGAAAGATTATTT.

Regarding this clone: Any gene name here is a mouse gene name. The sequenced fragment ends 1 residue before the CDR3 boundary, so the rest is inferred from the germline J gene. The chain links TRBV12-1 to TRBJ1-3; D is uncertain. V shed 3 bases and J shed 0 bases, with 8 bases lying between them. Germline lookup yields CDR1 SGHSN and CDR2 HYEKVE. The length of the CDR3 is 14 residues. The CDR3 loop is CASSSTPSGNTLYF. The covered CDR3 bases are TGTGCCAGCTCTTCGACACCTTCTGGAAATACGCTCTAT. The full variable domain, its missing parts supplied by reference TRBV12-1 and TRBJ1-3, is DSGVVQSPRHIIKEKGGRSVLTCIPISGHSNVVWYQQTLGKELKFLIQHYEKVERDKGFLPSRFSVQQFDDYHSEMNMSALELEDSAMYFCASSSTPSGNTLYFGEGSRLIVV.